A selection of T cell receptor beta chains follows, all from one sample in a study of blood T cell repertoires in COVID-19. The table came from immunoSEQ multiplex PCR; TCRdb's copy has only in-frame clones and leaves some out. The sample lists approximately 260,000 clones, approximately 84% occurring once. The sequenced sample consisted of PBMCs or T cells enriched from blood (not recorded which). Source of these receptors: a woman aged 45-65 years who had been exposed to COVID-19. The conserved cysteine and the conserved F or W are not part of the CDR3 here.

cdr3_aa v_call
AWSGLGREETQY TRBV30
ASSFPGGTQY TRBV14
ASSTVTGNTIY TRBV18
ATSDGQGAWYGYT TRBV24-1
ASSVEGRGSGNTIY TRBV5-1
ASSSHQGGELF TRBV7-8
ASSVSGGDGYT TRBV6-2/TRBV6-3
AWSQPQSRAYGYT TRBV30
ASNFEGGPNEKLF TRBV5-1
ASSFPAGVRNEQF TRBV7-9
ASSQDTGFTEAF TRBV4-2
ASRPQQPTEAF TRBV28
ASSRGQETQY TRBV3-1/TRBV3-2
ASSRGIAGAYNEQF TRBV18
ASSLTGDGYT TRBV7-9
ASSSGSGGVLSTDTQY TRBV11-2
ASLRDSVYNSPLH TRBV7-2
SASLGGVTDTQY TRBV20-1
ASSLGQGYNEQF TRBV5-6
ASSPLGTGYGYT TRBV4-3
ASSSTGQITGELF TRBV5-1
ASSPRGGDTEAF TRBV18
ASSAGTGGEAF TRBV9
ASTGQGISEQF TRBV28
ASSELAGAYNEQF TRBV3-1/TRBV3-2
AISADREDTEAF TRBV10-3
ASSYGAAEAF TRBV6-2/TRBV6-3
ASSLGGPGRFYQPQH TRBV27
ASSTSLTHTEAF TRBV6-2/TRBV6-3
ASRETGGPYYEQY TRBV2
ASSSRTGRGGYT TRBV27
SVGHNQPQH TRBV29-1
ASSQKTGARANTGELF TRBV4-1
ASSQNERRTGELF TRBV28
ASSEWGGSNQPQH TRBV6-1
ASSTTGIGYGYT TRBV2
ASPRDTGRPLH TRBV27
ASSGEAANSHSNQPQH TRBV10-1
ASSYSPDNEQF TRBV6-5
ASSLEGPLQETQY TRBV5-4
ASRSPSGTSNYGYT TRBV12-2
ASRQGEEEDTGELF TRBV4-2
ASSSSGTGPFNYGYT TRBV5-6
ASSAEGRPPSGANVLT TRBV9
ASSPLTGRAPTGELF TRBV11-2
ASRADRGSDGYT TRBV2
ASRSGTAEGGELF TRBV5-1
ASSSGSGLNNEQF TRBV7-2
ASSVAGQGINEQF TRBV9
ASSPRGTLSEEQF TRBV11-3
ASSLWDSNTEAF TRBV7-8
AWSVQLNTEAF TRBV30
ASSLGRNSNQPQH TRBV27
ASSPDIPRSPLH TRBV18
ASSERGDSYNEQF TRBV6-1
SVEDVFDSPVSGNTIY TRBV29-1